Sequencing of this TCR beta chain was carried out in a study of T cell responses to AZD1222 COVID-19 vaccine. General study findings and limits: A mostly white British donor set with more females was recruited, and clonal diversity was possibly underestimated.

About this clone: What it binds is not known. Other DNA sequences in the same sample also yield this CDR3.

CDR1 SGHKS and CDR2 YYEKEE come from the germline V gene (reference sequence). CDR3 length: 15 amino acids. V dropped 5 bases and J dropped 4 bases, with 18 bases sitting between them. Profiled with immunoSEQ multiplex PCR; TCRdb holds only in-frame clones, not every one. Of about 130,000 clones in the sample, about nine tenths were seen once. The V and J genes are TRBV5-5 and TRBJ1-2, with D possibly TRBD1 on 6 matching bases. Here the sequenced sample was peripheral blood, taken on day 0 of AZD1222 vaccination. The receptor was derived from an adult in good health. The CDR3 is CASRPAGEGVYGYTF. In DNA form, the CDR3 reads TGTGCCAGCAGGCCGGCGGGGGAGGGGGTCTATGGCTACACCTTC.